This TCR beta chain originates from a study of Tregs in tolerant kidney transplant recipients. Study-wide results and caveats: Biological reproducibility was not directly addressed, but technical replication error appeared minimal. Some patients' samples used different primers over time, so nucleotide sequences weren't comparable.

Details on this clone: Its antigen is unknown. The junction shows a germline mismatch at one end, possibly a read error.

Using immunoSEQ multiplex PCR, the repertoire was profiled, and TCRdb retains in-frame clones only, with some absent. This table has 50,000 to 75,000 clones, 98% appearing once. This CDR3 region has 9 residues. Germline CDR1 DFQATT, CDR2 SNEGSKA (reference sequence). Specimen: Tregs from blood, collected before the transplant. The receptor's source is a human donor who received a combined kidney and bone marrow transplant. The chain carries TRBV20-1 and TRBJ1-2; D gene ambiguous. This CDR3 is CSARVAGSF. In nucleotides, the CDR3 is TGCAGTGCTAGAGTCGCCGGGTCCTTC.